The present entry profiles one T cell receptor beta chain with its context. Its cognate antigen has yet to be identified. No base-level quality is on record; no much larger clone is a single base apart. This sample was taken from a study of blood T cells in healthy people across ages (dated by TCRdb to the mid-2010s). Turning to the overall study: In model experiments, template switching captured roughly one uniquely barcoded TCR beta cDNA molecule for every two T cells. The donors were divided into four age groups: young (average about 15 years), middle-aged (about 39), aged (around 67) and long-lived (roughly 86). Age-related changes in TCR beta repertoire diversity were measured in the study by deep sequencing normalized with unique cDNA molecular identifiers. The study analyzed two additional independent replicas of 1 million unique cDNA reads from the same blood draw for two donors, one aged 18 to 29 and one aged 80 or older. General findings and caveats noted by the study authors: Bulk unsorted PBMC profiling prevented conclusive comparison of naive and antigen-experienced compartments. Estimates of total diversity from one million sequenced T cells were regarded as lower bounds and underestimates. Compared with the aged group, the long-lived group had more naive CD4+ T cells, fewer expanded clones and increased TCR diversity, suggesting age selection. As age increased, observed TCR beta diversity per million T cells dropped in a roughly linear way, and a significant reduction was already evident by age 40. Because donor CMV infection status was unknown, age-related changes in expanded clonotypes were potentially confounded. There was a strong correlation between observed TCR beta diversity and the percentage of naive T cells measured by flow cytometry.

From cysteine to phenylalanine, the CDR3 is 14 amino acids long. CDR3 DNA is the only sequence kept; it has 42 bases, read in frame from the first base. The germline V gene gives CDR1 as SGHVS and CDR2 as FNYEAQ. Unmatched junction bases come to 3, with V trimmed by 1 base and J by 10 bases. Donors were a few dozen systemically healthy Caucasian individuals from Russia aged roughly 6 to 90 years. Roughly 9 milliliters of peripheral blood were drawn from each donor into EDTA-treated Vacutainer tubes. Ficoll-Paque density-gradient centrifugation was used to isolate PBMCs, with at least 6.5 million per sample. Trizol reagent was used to extract total RNA from the PBMCs, yielding at least 5.5 micrograms per sample. The percentages of naive CD45RAhigh/CD27high T cells were determined by flow cytometry on a PBMC aliquot from every donor. The method was 5' RACE. Sequencing was carried out with an Illumina HiSeq 2500. A second PCR of about 6 to 11 cycles was run with a J-beta primer mix and a sample-barcoded 5' primer. A unique molecular identifier was introduced onto each TCR beta cDNA molecule by a template-switch 5' adaptor carrying 12 random nucleotides. At least 2.5 million CDR3-containing paired-end reads were obtained from each sample. All of the RNA was converted into first-strand cDNA using the Mint cDNA synthesis kit, with a TRBC-specific oligonucleotide serving as the primer. After uracil-DNA glycosylase treatment, a first 18-cycle PCR used universal primers M1SS and BC2_uni_R on all cDNA. On the authors' methods: For normalization, 1 million high-quality reads were randomly selected from each sample, with every read carrying a distinct molecular identifier. Instead of being binned into consensus sequences, reads with shared molecular identifiers were discarded. MiTCR, with a Q25 quality threshold and the strictest error-elimination algorithm, was used for CDR3 identification, clonotype clustering and error correction. A nonparametric unseen species model with Euler transformation was used to estimate lower-bound total TCR beta diversity. TCRdb reprocessing: public reads trimmed at Q25 with fastp, clones called with MiXCR, in-frame beta chains kept. Each record represents a unique CDR3 protein, reported with the most common genes and DNA among its rows. What appears here as the V and J calls and clone size reflects TCRdb's work, not the paper's. In all, the sample holds under 700,000 distinct CDR3 sequences, and less than 25% of those were seen once. The ten biggest clones cover approximately 8.7% of the sample.

The data were also submitted as part of a second study, on T cells of mothers and their children. In that second paper, the authors write: The donors were nine systemically healthy Caucasian individuals, made up of three mothers and their six children. cDNA synthesis used all of the extracted RNA, with approximately 1.4 ug of RNA in each 15 ul reaction. In the second PCR, sample barcodes and 2-4 random nucleotides were introduced via the M1S primer. Over 9 million TCR beta CDR3 reads were obtained for each mother, and some 3 million reads were obtained for each child. Thymic selection similarly shapes TCR recombination output in related and unrelated pairs, with minor effect from inherited differences. Related mother-child pairs always showed normalized repertoire overlap that was slightly higher than in unrelated mother-child pairs, though the difference was never significant. No persistent microchimeric T cell clones were found, with a detection sensitivity of approximately 94 clones per million clonotypes. The study used deep NGS to compare TCR beta repertoires of mothers and children, seeking features distinguishing related mother-child pairs from unrelated individuals. Mothers averaged roughly 40 +/- 4 years of age and children averaged roughly 10 +/- 4 years. After adapters were ligated using NEBNext reagents, the libraries underwent 100+100 nt paired-end sequencing on an Illumina HiSeq 2000. To avoid cross-contamination, the mother libraries and the child libraries were prepared a month apart and sequenced in separate runs. For each donor, between 500,000 and 2,000,000 distinct TCR beta clonotypes were identified. Naive TCR beta clonotypes were estimated from low-frequency clonotypes matched to each donor's FACS-determined naive share, without sorting.

The source of this sequence is a boy younger than 18 in good health. This chain is built from TRBV7-6 and TRBJ1-6, with 8 bases aligning to TRBD1. Sequencing was performed on blood. The CDR3 protein is CASSLDYRGSPLHF. The DNA sequence is TGTGCCAGCAGCTTAGATTACAGGGGGTCACCCCTCCACTTT.